This T cell receptor beta chain was sequenced in a study of CD8+CD57+ T cells in acquired aplastic anemia. Study-wide background: DNA from sorted CD4+ and CD8+ cells averaged 3.2 ug. Healthy CD8+ samples averaged about 11.0 million reads.

Researchers used genomic DNA as the template to profile TCR beta VDJ and CDR3. TCRdb passed the reads through MiXCR, listing each CDR3 protein once. Here the sample spans about 110,000 distinct CDR3 sequences, less than 65% being singletons. General study points: With respect to CD8+ Simpson's diversity, patients and controls did not differ significantly.

After removal of 1 base from V and 1 base from J, the junction contained 6 bases not matched to a gene. The length of the CDR3 is 16 residues. Germline V CDR1 and CDR2: SEHNR, FQNEAQ (reference sequence). In its sample, this clonotype was seen a few times. What it binds is not known. This sequence was found in a human donor in good health, serving as a control. The sequenced sample consisted of sorted CD4+, CD8+, or CD8+CD57+ T cells (not recorded which) from PBMCs. V and J are TRBV7-9 and TRBJ1-1; the match to TRBD1 covers 7 bases. CDR3 DNA sequence: TGTGCCAGCAGCTTAGGGACAGAGGGGGCGAACACTGAAGCTTTCTTT. This encodes CASSLGTEGANTEAFF.